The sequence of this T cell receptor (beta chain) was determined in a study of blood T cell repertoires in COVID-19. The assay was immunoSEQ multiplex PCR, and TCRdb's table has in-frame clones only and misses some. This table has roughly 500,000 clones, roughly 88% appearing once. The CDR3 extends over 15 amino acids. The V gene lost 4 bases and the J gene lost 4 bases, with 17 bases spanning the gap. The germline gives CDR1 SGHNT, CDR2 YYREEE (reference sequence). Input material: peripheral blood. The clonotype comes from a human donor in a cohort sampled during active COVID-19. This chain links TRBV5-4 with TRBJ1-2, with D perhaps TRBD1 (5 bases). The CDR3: CASSPESRALYGYTF. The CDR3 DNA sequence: TGTGCCAGCAGCCCAGAGTCCAGGGCGCTCTATGGCTACACCTTC.